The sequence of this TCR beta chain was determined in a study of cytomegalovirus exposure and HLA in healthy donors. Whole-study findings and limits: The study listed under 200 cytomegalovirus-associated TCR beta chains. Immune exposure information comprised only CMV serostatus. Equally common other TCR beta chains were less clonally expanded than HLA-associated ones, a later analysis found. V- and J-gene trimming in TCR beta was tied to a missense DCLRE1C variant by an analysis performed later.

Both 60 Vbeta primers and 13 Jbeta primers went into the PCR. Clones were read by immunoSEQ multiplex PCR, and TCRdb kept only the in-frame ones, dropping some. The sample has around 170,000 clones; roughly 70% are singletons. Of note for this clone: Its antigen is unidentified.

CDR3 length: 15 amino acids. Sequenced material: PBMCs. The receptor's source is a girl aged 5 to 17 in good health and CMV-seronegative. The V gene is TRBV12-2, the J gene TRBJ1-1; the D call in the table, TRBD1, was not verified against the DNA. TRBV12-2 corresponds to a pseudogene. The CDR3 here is CASRLAPTGGDEAFF. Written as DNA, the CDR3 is TGTGCAAGTCGCTTAGCGCCGACAGGGGGGGATGAAGCTTTCTTT.